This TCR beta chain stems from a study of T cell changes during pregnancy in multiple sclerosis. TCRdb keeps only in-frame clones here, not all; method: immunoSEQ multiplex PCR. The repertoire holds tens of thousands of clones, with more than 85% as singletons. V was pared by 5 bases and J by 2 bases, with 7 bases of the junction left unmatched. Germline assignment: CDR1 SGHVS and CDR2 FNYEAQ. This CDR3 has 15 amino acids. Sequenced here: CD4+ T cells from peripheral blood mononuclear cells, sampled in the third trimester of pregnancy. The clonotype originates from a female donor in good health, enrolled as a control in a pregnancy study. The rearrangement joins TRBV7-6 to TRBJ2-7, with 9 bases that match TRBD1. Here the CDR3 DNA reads TGTGCCAGCAGCCCCCAGGGACAGGGTCCCTACGAGCAGTACTTC. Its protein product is CASSPQGQGPYEQYF.